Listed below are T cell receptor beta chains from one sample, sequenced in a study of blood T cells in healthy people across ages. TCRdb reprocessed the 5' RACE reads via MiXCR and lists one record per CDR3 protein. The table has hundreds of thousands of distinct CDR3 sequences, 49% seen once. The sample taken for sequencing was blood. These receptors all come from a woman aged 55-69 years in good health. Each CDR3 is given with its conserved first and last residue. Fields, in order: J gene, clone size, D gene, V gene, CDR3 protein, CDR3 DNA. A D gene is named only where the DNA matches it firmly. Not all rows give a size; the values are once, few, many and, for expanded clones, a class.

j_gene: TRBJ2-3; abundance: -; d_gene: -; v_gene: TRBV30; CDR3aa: CAWSGQLPDTDTQYF; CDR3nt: TGTGCCTGGAGTGGACAGCTACCAGACACAGATACGCAGTATTTT
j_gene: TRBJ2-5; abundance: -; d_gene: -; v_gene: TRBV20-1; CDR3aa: CSAREGGQETQYF; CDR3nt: TGCAGTGCTAGAGAAGGGGGACAAGAGACCCAGTACTTC
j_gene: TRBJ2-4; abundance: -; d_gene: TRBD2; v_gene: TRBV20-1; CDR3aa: CSVYELAGEIQYF; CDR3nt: TGCAGTGTATATGAACTAGCGGGGGAAATTCAGTACTTC
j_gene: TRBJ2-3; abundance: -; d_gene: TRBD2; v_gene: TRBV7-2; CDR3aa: CASSPGLAVSTDTQYF; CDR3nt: TGTGCCAGCAGCCCCGGACTAGCGGTTAGCACAGATACGCAGTATTTT
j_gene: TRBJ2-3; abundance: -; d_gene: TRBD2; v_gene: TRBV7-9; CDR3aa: CASSLTTSGFTDTQYF; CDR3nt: TGTGCCAGCAGCCTAACGACTAGCGGCTTCACAGATACGCAGTATTTT
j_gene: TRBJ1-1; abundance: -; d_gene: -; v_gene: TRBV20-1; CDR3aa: CSARFLNTEAFF; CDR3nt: TGCAGTGCTAGGTTCCTGAACACTGAAGCTTTCTTT
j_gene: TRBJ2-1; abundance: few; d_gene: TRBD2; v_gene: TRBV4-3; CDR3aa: CASSQDWQLADRNEQFF; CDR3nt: TGCGCCAGCAGCCAAGATTGGCAGCTAGCGGACCGAAATGAGCAGTTCTTC
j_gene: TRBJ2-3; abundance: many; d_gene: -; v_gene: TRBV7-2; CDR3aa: CASSLEGREDTQYF; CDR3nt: TGTGCCAGCAGCTTAGAGGGGCGGGAAGATACGCAGTATTTT
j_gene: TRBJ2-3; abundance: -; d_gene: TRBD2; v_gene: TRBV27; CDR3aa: CASSSRTSGIGTDTQYF; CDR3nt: TGTGCCAGCAGTTCCCGGACTAGCGGGATAGGTACAGATACGCAGTATTTT
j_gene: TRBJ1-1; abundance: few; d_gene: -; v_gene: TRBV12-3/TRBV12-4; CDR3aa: CASTTDPNTEAFF; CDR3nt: TGTGCCAGCACCACGGACCCGAACACTGAAGCTTTCTTT
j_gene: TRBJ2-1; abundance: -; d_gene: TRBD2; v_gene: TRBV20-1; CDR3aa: CSARDLAGRYNEQFF; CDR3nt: TGCAGTGCTAGAGATTTAGCGGGGCGGTACAATGAGCAGTTCTTC
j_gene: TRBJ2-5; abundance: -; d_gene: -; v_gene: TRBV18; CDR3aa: CASSPIMQTPGSQETQYF; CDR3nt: TGTGCCAGCTCACCTATTATGCAGACCCCCGGGTCCCAAGAGACCCAGTACTTC
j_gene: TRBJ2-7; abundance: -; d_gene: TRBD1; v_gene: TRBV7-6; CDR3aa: CASGPGQAYEQYF; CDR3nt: TGTGCCAGCGGACCGGGACAGGCGTACGAGCAGTACTTC
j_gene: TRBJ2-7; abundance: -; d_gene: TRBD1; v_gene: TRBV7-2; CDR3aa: CASSFDRDRSYEQYF; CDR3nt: TGTGCCAGCAGCTTTGACCGGGACAGGAGCTACGAGCAGTACTTC
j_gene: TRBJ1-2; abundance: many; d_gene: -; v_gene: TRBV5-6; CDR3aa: CASRRREGDGYTF; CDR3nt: TGTGCCAGCAGGCGTCGGGAGGGGGATGGCTACACCTTC
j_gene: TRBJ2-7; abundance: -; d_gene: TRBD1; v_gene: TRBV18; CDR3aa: CASSPPSGGLGTYEQYF; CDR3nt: TGTGCCAGCTCACCGCCATCAGGGGGCCTGGGGACCTACGAGCAGTACTTC
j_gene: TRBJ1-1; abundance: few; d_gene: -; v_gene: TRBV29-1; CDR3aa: CSAAGGTEAFF; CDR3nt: TGCAGCGCCGCTGGTGGAACTGAAGCTTTCTTT
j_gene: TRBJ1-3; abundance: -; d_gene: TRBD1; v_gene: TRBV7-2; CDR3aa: CASSDNPGQGLGNTIYF; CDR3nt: TGTGCCAGCAGCGATAACCCCGGACAGGGCCTCGGAAACACCATATATTTT
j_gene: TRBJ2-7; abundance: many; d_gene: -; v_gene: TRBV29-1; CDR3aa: CSVLLPLPPYEQYF; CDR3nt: TGCAGCGTTCTATTACCGCTACCGCCCTACGAGCAGTACTTC
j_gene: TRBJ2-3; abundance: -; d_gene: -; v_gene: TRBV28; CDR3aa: CASSTPAVRDTQYF; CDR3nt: TGTGCCAGCAGCACCCCCGCAGTACGAGATACGCAGTATTTT
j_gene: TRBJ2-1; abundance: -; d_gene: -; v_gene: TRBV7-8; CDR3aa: CASSFAGFEQFF; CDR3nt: TGTGCCAGCAGCTTCGCCGGCTTTGAGCAGTTCTTC
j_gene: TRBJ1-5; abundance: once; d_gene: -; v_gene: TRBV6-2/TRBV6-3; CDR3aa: CAGADSNQPQHF; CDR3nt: TGTGCCGGCGCGGACAGCAATCAGCCCCAGCATTTT
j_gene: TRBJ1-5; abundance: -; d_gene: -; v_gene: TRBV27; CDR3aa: CASSLSENQPQHF; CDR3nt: TGTGCCAGCAGTTTATCTGAGAATCAGCCCCAGCATTTT
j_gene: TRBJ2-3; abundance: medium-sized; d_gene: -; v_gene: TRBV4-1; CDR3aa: CASSQAEGVGDTQYF; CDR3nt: TGCGCCAGCAGCCAGGCCGAGGGTGTGGGAGATACGCAGTATTTT
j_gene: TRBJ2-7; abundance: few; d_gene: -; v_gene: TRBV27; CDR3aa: CASSFGGPREQYF; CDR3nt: TGTGCCAGCAGTTTCGGGGGCCCCAGGGAGCAGTACTTC
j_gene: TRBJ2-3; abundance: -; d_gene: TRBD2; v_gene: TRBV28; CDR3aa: CASSKTSGLSSTDTQYF; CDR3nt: TGTGCCAGCAGTAAAACTAGCGGGCTTTCTAGCACAGATACGCAGTATTTT
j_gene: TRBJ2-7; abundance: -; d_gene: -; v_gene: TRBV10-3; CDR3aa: CAITIGPDYEQYF; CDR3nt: TGTGCCATCACCATCGGGCCTGACTACGAGCAGTACTTC
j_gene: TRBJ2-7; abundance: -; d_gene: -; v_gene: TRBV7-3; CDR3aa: CASSLGDNYEQYF; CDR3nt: TGTGCCAGCAGCTTAGGGGACAACTACGAGCAGTACTTC
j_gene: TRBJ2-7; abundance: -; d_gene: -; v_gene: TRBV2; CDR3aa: CASRPTDEQYF; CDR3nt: TGTGCCAGCCGACCCACCGACGAGCAGTACTTC
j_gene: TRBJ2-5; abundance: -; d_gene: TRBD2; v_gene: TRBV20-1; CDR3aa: CSARDPTSGRRSSGTQYF; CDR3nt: TGCAGTGCTAGAGACCCGACTAGCGGGAGGCGGTCCTCAGGGACCCAGTACTTC
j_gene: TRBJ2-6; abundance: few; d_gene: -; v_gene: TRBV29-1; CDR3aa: CSVKVLTGTHSGANVLTF; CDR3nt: TGCAGCGTCAAGGTCCTGACAGGTACCCACTCTGGGGCCAACGTCCTGACTTTC
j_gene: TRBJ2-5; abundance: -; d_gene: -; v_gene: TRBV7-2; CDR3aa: CASSFSGTTYQETQYF; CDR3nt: TGTGCCAGCAGCTTCTCCGGGACAACGTACCAAGAGACCCAGTACTTC
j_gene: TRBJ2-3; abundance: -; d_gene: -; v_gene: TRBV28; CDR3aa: CASSDNGSRDTQYF; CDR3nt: TGTGCCAGCAGTGACAACGGTTCCAGGGATACGCAGTATTTT
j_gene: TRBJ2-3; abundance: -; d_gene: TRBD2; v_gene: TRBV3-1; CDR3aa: CASSQGTGISTSGDSTDTQYF; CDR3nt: TGTGCCAGCAGCCAAGGGACAGGGATCTCGACTAGCGGGGACTCCACAGATACGCAGTATTTT
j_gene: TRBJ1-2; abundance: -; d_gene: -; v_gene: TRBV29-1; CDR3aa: CSSREFYGYTF; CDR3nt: TGCAGCTCCCGGGAGTTCTATGGCTACACCTTC
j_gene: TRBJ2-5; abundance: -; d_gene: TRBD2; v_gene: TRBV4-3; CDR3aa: CASSHGGSGSLQETQYF; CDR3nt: TGCGCCAGCAGCCACGGGGGTAGCGGGAGTCTACAGGAGACCCAGTACTTC
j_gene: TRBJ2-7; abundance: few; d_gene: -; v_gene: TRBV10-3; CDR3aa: CAVGTGPSEQYF; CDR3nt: TGTGCCGTCGGGACGGGGCCCTCAGAGCAGTACTTC
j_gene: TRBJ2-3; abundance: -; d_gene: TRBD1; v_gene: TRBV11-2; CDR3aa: CASSLGQGIRTDTQYF; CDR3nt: TGTGCCAGCAGCTTAGGACAGGGGATTCGTACAGATACGCAGTATTTT
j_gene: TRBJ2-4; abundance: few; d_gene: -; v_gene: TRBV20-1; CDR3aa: CSAYDRAKNIQYF; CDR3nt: TGCAGTGCTTACGACAGAGCCAAAAACATTCAGTACTTC
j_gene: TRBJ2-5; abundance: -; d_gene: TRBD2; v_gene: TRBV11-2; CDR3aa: CASSLTRTSGTRGYQETQYF; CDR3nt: TGTGCCAGCAGCTTAACTAGGACTAGCGGAACAAGGGGGTACCAAGAGACCCAGTACTTC
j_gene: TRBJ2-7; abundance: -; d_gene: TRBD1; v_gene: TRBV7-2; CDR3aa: CASSYGQGLTYEQYF; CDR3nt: TGTGCCAGCAGCTACGGACAGGGGCTGACGTACGAGCAGTACTTC
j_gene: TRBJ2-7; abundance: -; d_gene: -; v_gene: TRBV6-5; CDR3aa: CASSYDGNYEQYF; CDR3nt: TGTGCCAGCAGTTACGACGGAAACTACGAGCAGTACTTC
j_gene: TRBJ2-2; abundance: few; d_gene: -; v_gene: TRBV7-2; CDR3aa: CASSLGSQRVGELFF; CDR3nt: TGTGCCAGCAGCTTAGGGAGTCAGAGGGTCGGGGAGCTGTTTTTT
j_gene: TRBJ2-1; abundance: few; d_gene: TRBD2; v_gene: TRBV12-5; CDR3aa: CASGLSHLASGGNEQFF; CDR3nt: TGTGCTAGTGGTTTGTCCCATCTCGCTAGCGGAGGCAATGAGCAGTTCTTC
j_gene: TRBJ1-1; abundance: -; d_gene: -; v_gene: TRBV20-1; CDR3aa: CSARLGLGTEAFF; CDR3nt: TGCAGTGCTAGACTAGGGTTGGGCACTGAAGCTTTCTTT
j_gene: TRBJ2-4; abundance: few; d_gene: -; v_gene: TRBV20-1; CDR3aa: CSAREDGPAKNIQYF; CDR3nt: TGCAGTGCTAGAGAGGACGGTCCAGCCAAAAACATTCAGTACTTC
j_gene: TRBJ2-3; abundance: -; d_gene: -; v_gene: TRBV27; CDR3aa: CASSSLGETDTQYF; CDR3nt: TGTGCCAGCAGTTCTCTAGGGGAAACAGATACGCAGTATTTT
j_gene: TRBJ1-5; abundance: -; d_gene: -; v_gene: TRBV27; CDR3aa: CASSLLGGQPQHF; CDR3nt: TGTGCCAGCAGTTTACTGGGGGGACAGCCCCAGCATTTT
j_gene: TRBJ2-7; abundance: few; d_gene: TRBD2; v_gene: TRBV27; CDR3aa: CASSSASGRYEQYF; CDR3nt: TGTGCCAGCAGTTCGGCTAGCGGGAGATATGAGCAGTACTTC
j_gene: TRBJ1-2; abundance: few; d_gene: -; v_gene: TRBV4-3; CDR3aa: CASSQDSGGGYGYTF; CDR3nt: TGCGCCAGCAGCCAAGATTCGGGGGGGGGCTATGGCTACACCTTC
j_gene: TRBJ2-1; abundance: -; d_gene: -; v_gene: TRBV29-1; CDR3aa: CSVEVGGFNEQFF; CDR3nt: TGCAGCGTTGAAGTCGGGGGCTTCAATGAGCAGTTCTTC